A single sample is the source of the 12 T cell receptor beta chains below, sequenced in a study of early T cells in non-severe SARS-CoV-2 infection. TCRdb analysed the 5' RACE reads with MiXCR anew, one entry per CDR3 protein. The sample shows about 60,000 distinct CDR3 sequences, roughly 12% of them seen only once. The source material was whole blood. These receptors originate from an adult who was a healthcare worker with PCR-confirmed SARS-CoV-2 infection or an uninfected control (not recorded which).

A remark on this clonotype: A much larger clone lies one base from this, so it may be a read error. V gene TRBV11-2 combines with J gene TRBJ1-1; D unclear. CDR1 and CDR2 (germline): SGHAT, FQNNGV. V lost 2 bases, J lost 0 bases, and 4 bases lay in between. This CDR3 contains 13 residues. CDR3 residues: CASSLQLNTEAFF. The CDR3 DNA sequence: TGTGCCAGCAGCTTACAGCTGAACACTGAAGCTTTCTTT.

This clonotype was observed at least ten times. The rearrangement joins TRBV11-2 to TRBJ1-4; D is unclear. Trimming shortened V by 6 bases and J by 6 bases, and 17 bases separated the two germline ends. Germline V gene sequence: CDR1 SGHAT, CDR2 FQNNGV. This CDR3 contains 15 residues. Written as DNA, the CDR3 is TGTGCCAGCAGGAAACCCGGGCGGCTTCATGAAAAACTGTTTTTT. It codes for CASRKPGRLHEKLFF.

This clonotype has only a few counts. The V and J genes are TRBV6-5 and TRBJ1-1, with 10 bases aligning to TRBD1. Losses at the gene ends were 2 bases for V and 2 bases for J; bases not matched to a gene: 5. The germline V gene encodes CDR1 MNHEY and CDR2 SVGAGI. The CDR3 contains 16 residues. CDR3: CASSYGTGARNTEAFF. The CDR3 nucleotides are TGTGCCAGCAGTTACGGGACAGGGGCTAGAAACACTGAAGCTTTCTTT.

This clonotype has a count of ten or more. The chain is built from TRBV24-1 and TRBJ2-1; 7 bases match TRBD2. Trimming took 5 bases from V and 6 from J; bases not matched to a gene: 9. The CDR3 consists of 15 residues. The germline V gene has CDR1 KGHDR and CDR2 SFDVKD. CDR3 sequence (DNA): TGTGCCACCAGTGCGACGGGGGGACCTGCCAATGAGCAGTTCTTC. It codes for CATSATGGPANEQFF.

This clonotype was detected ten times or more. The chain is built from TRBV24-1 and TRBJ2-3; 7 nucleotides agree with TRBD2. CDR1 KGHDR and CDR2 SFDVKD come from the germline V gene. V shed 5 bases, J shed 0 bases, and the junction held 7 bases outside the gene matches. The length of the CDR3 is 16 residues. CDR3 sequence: CATSVGGDLSTDTQYF. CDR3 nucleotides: TGTGCCACCAGTGTGGGGGGGGATCTTAGCACAGATACGCAGTATTTT.

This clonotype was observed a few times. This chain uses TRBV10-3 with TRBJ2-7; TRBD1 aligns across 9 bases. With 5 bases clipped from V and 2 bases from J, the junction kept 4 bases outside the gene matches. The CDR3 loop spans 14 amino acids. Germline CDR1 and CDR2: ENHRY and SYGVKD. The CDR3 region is CAISPGQGTYEQYF. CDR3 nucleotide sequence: TGTGCCATCAGTCCGGGACAGGGAACCTACGAGCAGTACTTC.

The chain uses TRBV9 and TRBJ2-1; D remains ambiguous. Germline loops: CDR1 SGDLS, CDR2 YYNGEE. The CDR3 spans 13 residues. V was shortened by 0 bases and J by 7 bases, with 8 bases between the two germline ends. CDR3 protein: CASSVGPLNEQFF. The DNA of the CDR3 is TGTGCCAGCAGCGTAGGTCCCTTAAATGAGCAGTTCTTC.

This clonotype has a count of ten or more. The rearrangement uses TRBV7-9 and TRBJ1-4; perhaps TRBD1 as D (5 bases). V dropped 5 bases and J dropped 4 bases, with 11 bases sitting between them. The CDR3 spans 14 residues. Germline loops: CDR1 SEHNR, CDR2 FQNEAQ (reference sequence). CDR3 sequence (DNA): TGTGCCAGCAGCGACGGGGCCGTTAATGAAAAACTGTTTTTT. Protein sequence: CASSDGAVNEKLFF.

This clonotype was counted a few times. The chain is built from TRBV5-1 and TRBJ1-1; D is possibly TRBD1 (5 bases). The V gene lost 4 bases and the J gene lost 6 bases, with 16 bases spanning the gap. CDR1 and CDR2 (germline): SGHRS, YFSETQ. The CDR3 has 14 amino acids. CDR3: CASSQNGAGSEAFF. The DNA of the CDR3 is TGCGCCAGCAGCCAAAATGGGGCAGGGTCTGAAGCTTTCTTT. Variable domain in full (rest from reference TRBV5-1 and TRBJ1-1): KAGVTQTPRYLIKTRGQQVTLSCSPISGHRSVSWYQQTPGQGLQFLFEYFSETQRNKGNFPGRFSGRQFSNSRSEMNVSTLELGDSALYLCASSQNGAGSEAFFGQGTRLTVV.

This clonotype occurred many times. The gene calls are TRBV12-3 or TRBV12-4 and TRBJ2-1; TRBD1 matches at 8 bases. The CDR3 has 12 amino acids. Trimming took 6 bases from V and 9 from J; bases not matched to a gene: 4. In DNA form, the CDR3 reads TGTGCCAGCAGCGACAGGGGTCCTGAGCAGTTCTTC. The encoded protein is CASSDRGPEQFF.

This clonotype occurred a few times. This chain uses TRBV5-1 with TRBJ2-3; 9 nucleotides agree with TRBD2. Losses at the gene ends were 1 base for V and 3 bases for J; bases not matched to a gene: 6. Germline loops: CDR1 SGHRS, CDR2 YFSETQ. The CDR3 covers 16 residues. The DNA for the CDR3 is TGCGCCAGCAGCTTGTTTAGCGGGAGTAATACAGATACGCAGTATTTT. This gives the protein CASSLFSGSNTDTQYF.

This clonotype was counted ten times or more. The chain's CDR3 is CASSPDTGELFF. DNA of the CDR3: TGTGCCAGCAGTCCTGACACCGGGGAGCTGTTTTTT. The chain combines TRBV2 with TRBJ2-2; D uncertain. Deletions cut 5 bases from V and 3 bases from J, with 4 bases between. This CDR3 has 12 amino acids. Germline V gene data show CDR1 as SNHLY and CDR2 as FYNNEI.